Each of the 10 T cell receptor beta chains below was sequenced from the same sample in a study of blood T cells in healthy people across ages. The second PCR ran about 6 to 12 cycles with a sample-barcoded 5' primer and J-beta primers. TCRdb ran MiXCR on the 5' RACE reads and lists one entry per CDR3 protein. The table shows more than 450,000 distinct CDR3 sequences, with about 25% occurring only once. A further study also used this sample, focusing on T cells of mothers and their children.

The sample was blood. The receptor set was obtained from a boy aged 2 to 10 in good health.

The rearrangement links TRBV4-1 to TRBJ2-7; D perhaps matches TRBD1 (5 bases). The CDR3 runs 14 residues. V was cut by 1 base and J by 5 bases, with 12 bases left in between. Germline CDR1 MGHRA, CDR2 YSYEKL. The CDR3 DNA reads as TGCGCCAGCAGCCAAGTTGAAGGGGCCCACGAGCAGTACTTC. It is translated as CASSQVEGAHEQYF.

CDR3 sequence reads: CASSFLQTYGYTF. CDR3 in DNA: TGTGCCAGCAGTTTCCTCCAGACCTATGGCTACACCTTC. The V gene is TRBV12-3 or TRBV12-4, the J gene TRBJ1-2; no reliable D call. V was cut by 3 bases and J by 4 bases, with 9 bases left in between. The CDR3 covers 13 residues.

The V gene is TRBV29-1, the J gene TRBJ1-2, with 9 bases lining up with TRBD1. Per the germline V gene, CDR1 is SQVTM and CDR2 is ANQGSEA. V gave up 5 bases and J gave up 8 bases; unmatched junction bases: 12. The CDR3 spans 14 residues. The CDR3 protein is CSVLAGTGTGGYTF. The CDR3 DNA reads as TGCAGCGTTCTAGCAGGGACAGGGACCGGGGGCTACACCTTC. Using reference TRBV29-1 and TRBJ1-2 for the parts outside the CDR3, the full variable domain is SAVISQKPSRDICQRGTSLTIQCQVDSQVTMMFWYRQQPGQSLTLIATANQGSEATYESGFVIDKFPISRPNLTFSTLTVSNMSPEDSSIYLCSVLAGTGTGGYTFGSGTRLTVV.

This rearrangement joins TRBV15 to TRBJ2-5; TRBD1 is a possible D gene (6 bases). V dropped 0 bases and J dropped 11 bases, with 16 bases sitting between them. Germline V lookup: CDR1 LNHNV, CDR2 YYDKDF (reference sequence). The CDR3 is made up of 14 amino acids. The CDR3 DNA sequence: TGTGCCACCAGCAGAGATCACAGGGTGAGGGAGCAGTACTTC. This translates into CATSRDHRVREQYF.

V usage is TRBV7-9 and J usage is TRBJ2-1; 9 bases are a match to TRBD2. In germline, CDR1 is SEHNR, CDR2 FQNEAQ (reference sequence). This CDR3 comprises 14 residues. V gave up 5 bases and J gave up 5 bases; unmatched junction bases: 4. Written as DNA, the CDR3 is TGTGCCAGCAGCCCTCTAGCGGGGAACAATGAGCAGTTCTTC. This gives the protein CASSPLAGNNEQFF.

Concerning this clonotype: An end of the junction differs from the germline gene, which may be a read error. The chain couples TRBV7-2 to TRBJ2-3; 13 nucleotides match TRBD2. CDR3 length: 13 residues. Germline V CDR1 and CDR2: SGHTA, FQGNSA. The CDR3 DNA is TGTGCCAGCAGCTTACAACTAGCGGGGGGGCTGGATTTT. This gives the protein CASSLQLAGGLDF.

This clonotype was recorded many times. The rearrangement links TRBV10-3 to TRBJ2-5; no clear D. Per germline, CDR1 ENHRY and CDR2 SYGVKD. V was shortened by 1 base and J by 5 bases, with 8 bases between the two germline ends. CDR3 size: 13 residues. CDR3 sequence: CAISEFGEETQYF. The DNA of the CDR3 is TGTGCCATCAGTGAGTTCGGCGAGGAGACCCAGTACTTC.

This clonotype was seen only a few times. V and J are TRBV10-2 and TRBJ2-7, with TRBD1 identical over 9 bases. V gave up 8 bases and J gave up 5 bases; unmatched junction bases: 10. CDR1 is WSHSY and CDR2 is SAAADI in the germline V gene. CDR3 length: 14 residues. The CDR3 DNA reads as TGCGCCAGCTCCTGGGGGACAGGGAACGACGAGCAGTACTTC. It translates to CASSWGTGNDEQYF.

The chain combines TRBV7-2 with TRBJ2-3, with TRBD2 matching over 13 bases. Trimming at V came to 5 bases and at J to 4 bases, leaving 6 bases not matched to a gene. Germline V gene lookup returns CDR1 SGHTA and CDR2 FQGNSA. The length of the CDR3 is 16 residues. CDR3 sequence (DNA): TGTGCCAGCAGCCTAGGGACTAGCGGGAAAGCAGATACGCAGTATTTT. The encoded protein is CASSLGTSGKADTQYF.

This clonotype was seen more than once but under ten times. This chain joins TRBV12-3 or TRBV12-4 and TRBJ2-5; 9 bases match TRBD2. Matching the DNA end better, TRBJ2-7 makes the J call doubtful. The CDR3 contains 14 residues. Written as DNA, the CDR3 is TGTGCCAGCAGTTTCGGCGGGGGGGCTTCCGAGCAGTACTTC. Translating gives CASSFGGGASEQYF.